This is a list of T cell receptor beta chains from one sample in a study of cytomegalovirus exposure and HLA in healthy donors. Produced via immunoSEQ multiplex PCR; TCRdb's table is partial and in-frame only. Here the sample spans over 70,000 clones, around 84% being singletons. Sequencing was done on a sample of PBMCs. Every receptor here comes from a man between 18 and 35 years old in good health and CMV-seronegative. CDR3s leave out the opening cysteine and the closing phenylalanine or tryptophan.

>TRBJ2-7|TRBV28|13
ASRKGGQASYEQY
>TRBJ2-2|TRBV4-1|15
ASSQDDRTVYTGELF
>TRBJ2-7|TRBV7-6|11
ASSLGTRYEQY
>TRBJ2-2|TRBV7-8|15
ASSLGRGYSYTGELF
>TRBJ1-1|TRBV2|11
ASSQGENTEAF
>TRBJ2-2|TRBV6-1|13
ASRRPTDLTGELF
>TRBJ2-7|TRBV10-3|12
AISAGTGGDEQY
>TRBJ1-1|TRBV5-6|15
ASSLRAGLFRDTEAF
>TRBJ1-3|TRBV5-1|15
ASSLGQGAGSGNTIY
>-|TRBV29-1|9
SVEDSYEQY
>TRBJ1-2|TRBV7-9|14
ASSTETLDRNYGYT
>TRBJ2-5|TRBV4-2|15
ASSQLAGGPAGETQY
>TRBJ2-1|TRBV6-1|13
ASSEDPSNYNEQF
>TRBJ2-3|TRBV6-4|13
ASSDSAGGPDTQY
>TRBJ1-1|TRBV29-1|11
SVDSGGNTEAF
>TRBJ1-1|TRBV2|15
ASRGGIQGAENTEAF
>TRBJ1-5|TRBV30|12
AWSPGGYNQPQH
>TRBJ1-2|TRBV6-6|13
ASSSSRDRADGYT
>TRBJ2-7|TRBV27|11
ASSLAGVDEQY
>TRBJ1-1|TRBV6-1|13
ASSEGAGSNTEAF
>TRBJ1-2|TRBV6-1|12
ASSTGNRNYGYT
>TRBJ1-5|TRBV6-6|10
ASSYINQPQH
>TRBJ2-6|TRBV28|14
ASTLAEMAGANVLT
>TRBJ2-3|TRBV7-3|11
ASSLGGAGAQY
>TRBJ2-1|TRBV19|13
ATSIEARRHNEQF
>TRBJ1-1|TRBV4-2|12
ASSQARDRLNAF
>TRBJ2-7|TRBV7-9|10
SSSQQGYEQY
>TRBJ1-2|TRBV4-1|14
ASSQPRGGQNYGYT
>TRBJ2-3|TRBV7-8|16
ASSPRLAGGPSTDTQY
>TRBJ2-7|TRBV7-9|14
SSSPPSGGSSYEQY
>TRBJ1-1|TRBV9|13
ASSVVGTGDTEAF
>TRBJ1-2|TRBV5-1|13
ASSLEPGTGYGYT
>TRBJ1-1|TRBV19|11
ASHTGGGTEAF
>TRBJ2-7|TRBV2|11
ASSEGLAGEQY
>TRBJ1-4|TRBV6-1|10
ASSERDNGPL
>TRBJ1-2|TRBV7-9|13
ASSPPSRVTYGYT
>TRBJ2-3|TRBV5-6|14
ASSFTGGGRTDTQY
>TRBJ1-5|TRBV6-4|15
ASSGFRWQGANQPQH
>TRBJ1-2|TRBV28|14
ASSSVQGVANYGYT
>TRBJ1-2|TRBV6-5|13
ASSYHPGEGYGYT
>TRBJ1-2|TRBV5-4|12
ASSLVTGDYGYT
>TRBJ1-6|TRBV6-5|13
ASSYSTRGRSPLH
>TRBJ2-5|TRBV5-1|14
ASSLEPIGGQETQY
>TRBJ2-5|TRBV7-6|14
ASSLDLLAGRETQY
>TRBJ1-5|TRBV29-1|11
SVGTTSNQPQH
>TRBJ2-5|TRBV13|12
ASSLGLQGETQY
>TRBJ2-7|TRBV6-1|13
ASSEGTGSPYEQY
>TRBJ1-1|TRBV15|11
ATSRSRGPEAF
>TRBJ1-5|TRBV5-1|13
ASSSEGDIGQPQH
>TRBJ2-7|TRBV19|14
ASSIGGRGRNYEQY
>TRBJ2-1|TRBV6-1|10
ASREDPLQQF
>TRBJ1-1|TRBV19|14
ASSRVSAGSIPEAF
>TRBJ1-1|TRBV7-9|12
ASSLLQGNTEAF
>TRBJ1-1|TRBV4-2|15
ASTPGRFGGGNTEAF
>TRBJ2-7|TRBV18|11
ASSGSESYEQY